These 13 T cell receptor beta chains were all obtained from the same sample, sequenced in a study of identical twins. MiXCR was run by TCRdb on the 5' RACE reads, yielding one entry per CDR3 protein. The sample consists of 1.5 million or so distinct CDR3 sequences, roughly a third of them appearing once. Sequencing input: cord blood. These receptors were obtained from a newborn girl in good health.

This clonotype was recorded a few times. J is TRBJ2-7 and V is TRBV29-1, with 9 bases identical to TRBD2. Unmatched junction bases numbered 4, after V lost 3 bases and J lost 1 base. Per the germline V gene, CDR1 is SQVTM and CDR2 is ANQGSEA. The CDR3 extends over 14 amino acids. DNA of the CDR3: TGCAGCGTTGAGGCGGGGGGGGTGTCCTACGAGCAGTACTTC. Its protein is CSVEAGGVSYEQYF.

The table lists this clonotype with a few counts. The J gene is TRBJ1-2, the V gene TRBV5-1; 9 nucleotides align to TRBD1. With V trimmed by 2 bases and J by 7 bases, 9 bases remained unmatched. CDR3 length: 15 amino acids. The germline V gene has CDR1 SGHRS and CDR2 YFSETQ. CDR3 nucleotides: TGCGCCAGCAGCTTAAGCGTACAGGGGGCGAGTGGCTACACCTTC. It encodes CASSLSVQGASGYTF.

To note about this clonotype: A much larger clone lies a single base off, so this may be a read error. The genes are TRBV28 and TRBJ2-1; no firm D call. The ends were cut back, 5 bases at V and 8 bases at J, with 10 bases in the middle. Germline V CDR1 and CDR2: MDHEN, SYDVKM. This CDR3 has 12 amino acids. The chain's CDR3 is CASSVMTDEQFF. The DNA for the CDR3 is TGTGCCAGCAGTGTGATGACCGATGAGCAGTTCTTC.

DNA of the CDR3: TGCGCCAGCAGCACAGACAGCTGGGCTGAAGCTTTCTTT. It specifies CASSTDSWAEAFF. The chain links TRBV5-1 to TRBJ1-1, with D possibly TRBD1 on 5 matching bases. The CDR3 sequence is 13 residues long. Germline V gene data show CDR1 as SGHRS and CDR2 as YFSETQ. V lost 4 bases and J lost 6, with 13 bases in between.

There are a few counts of this clonotype. The chain has TRBV25-1 and TRBJ1-5, with a weak D call TRBD1 (5 bases). The germline CDR1 and CDR2 sequences are MGHDK and SYGVNS. The CDR3 spans 14 residues. Deletions cut 3 bases from V and 6 bases from J, with 12 bases between. CDR3 bases: TGTGCCAGCAGTGACAGGGCGGCGGCTCAGCCCCAGCATTTT. Translated, it gives CASSDRAAAQPQHF.

The chain combines TRBV6-6 with TRBJ2-4, with 7 bases identical to TRBD2. The DNA end lines up better with TRBJ2-7; the J call may be wrong. The CDR3 has 14 residues. Germline loops: CDR1 MNHNY, CDR2 SVGAGI (reference sequence). The chain's CDR3 is CASRSASGAYEQYF. DNA of the CDR3: TGTGCCAGCAGGTCGGCTAGCGGAGCCTACGAGCAGTACTTC.

V gene TRBV25-1 combines with J gene TRBJ2-1, with TRBD1 matching over 8 bases. The J call could be wrong; TRBJ2-7 is a better fit for the DNA end. The CDR3 contains 15 residues. CDR1 MGHDK and CDR2 SYGVNS come from the germline V gene. The CDR3 bases are TGTGCCAGCAGGGGGGGACAGGCGACCTACAATGAGCAGTACTTC. Protein sequence: CASRGGQATYNEQYF.

The chain links TRBV20-1 to TRBJ1-2; TRBD1 matches 10 bases. The ends lost 8 bases at V and 8 bases at J; junction bases unmatched: 5. Per germline, CDR1 DFQATT and CDR2 SNEGSKA (reference sequence). The CDR3 is 11 amino acids. The CDR3 bases are TGCAGTAGACAGGGGGCGAAGGGCTACACCTTC. Amino acids: CSRQGAKGYTF.

This chain joins TRBV10-3 and TRBJ2-3; 10 bases map to TRBD2. J lost 6 bases, V lost 11 bases, and 14 bases had no gene match. The germline CDR1 and CDR2 sequences are ENHRY and SYGVKD. The CDR3 runs 15 residues. This CDR3 is CASQGERGGVDTQYF. The CDR3 region has the DNA TGTGCCTCTCAGGGAGAGCGGGGGGGCGTGGATACGCAGTATTTT.

The rearrangement joins TRBV20-1 to TRBJ2-5; 7 bases are shared with TRBD2. The V gene's germline CDR1 is DFQATT and CDR2 SNEGSKA (reference sequence). The CDR3 is 15 amino acids. Trimming cost V 0 bases and J 0 bases; bases outside gene matches: 4. CDR3 sequence (DNA): TGCAGTGCTAGAGACCGGACTAGGTACCAAGAGACCCAGTACTTC. It codes for CSARDRTRYQETQYF.

About this clonotype itself: It may be a read error: a sequence one base away is much more abundant. This chain uses TRBV10-3 with TRBJ1-2, with 7 bases that match TRBD1. Germline V gene data show CDR1 as ENHRY and CDR2 as SYGVKD. The CDR3 extends over 12 amino acids. CDR3 region: CAVSDRVYGYTF. For the CDR3, the DNA is TGTGCCGTCAGTGACAGGGTTTATGGCTACACCTTC.

This rearrangement joins TRBV14 to TRBJ1-5; tentative D call: TRBD1 (5 bases). The CDR3 loop spans 15 amino acids. Germline CDR1 SGHDN, CDR2 FVKESK. Trimming removed 0 bases at V and 2 bases at J, with 8 bases between. The CDR3 DNA reads as TGTGCCAGCAGCCAAGATAAACAGGGCAATCAGCCCCAGCATTTT. Amino acid sequence: CASSQDKQGNQPQHF.

The rearrangement links TRBV29-1 to TRBJ2-5; 8 nucleotides line up with TRBD1. This CDR3 has 15 residues. The V gene end was trimmed by 4 bases and the J gene end by 11 bases; junction bases not matched to a gene: 18. Germline values: CDR1 SQVTM, CDR2 ANQGSEA. The CDR3 loop is CSVVRTGQGYNEQYF. The CDR3 DNA reads TGCAGCGTTGTCCGGACAGGGCAGGGCTACAATGAGCAGTACTTC.